This section outlines one TCR beta chain sequence together with its context. This clonotype has a count of ten or more. Its binding antigen is unknown. One base away there is no much larger clone; base qualities are not given. The source of the sample is a study of regulatory T cells in long-lasting Graves disease (dated by TCRdb to the early 2020s). With respect to the entire study: Persistent Graves' disease was defined as antithyroid drug treatment for over 5 years with persistently positive TSH receptor autoantibodies. Antithyroid drugs had been taken for around 9.8 years on average by persistent Graves' disease patients in the clinical cohort. A total of roughly 35 samples underwent TCR sequencing: about 13 from persistent and roughly 20 from newly diagnosed Graves' disease patients. The study was conducted in China and was registered as a clinical trial. Patients with persistent Graves' disease were compared with patients with newly diagnosed Graves' disease using TCR sequencing and RNA sequencing of peripheral blood.

The paper's findings and limits, for the study overall: As a limitation, the authors acknowledged that the small sample size may reduce accuracy. Peripheral blood alone was examined, since thyroid tissue, which constituted the primary lesion, could not be accessed. Lower TCR Shannon entropy and fewer highly expanded clones were observed in persistent Graves' disease patients than in newly diagnosed patients, which suggested clonal expansion. Sequencing and analysis were limited to the TCR beta chain. TRBV28, TRBJ1-2 and TRBJ2-5 were preferentially used in persistent disease, while TRBV20-1 and TRBJ2-1 were favored in newly diagnosed disease. Patients with persistent disease shared more public clonotypes (around 2,500) than newly diagnosed patients did (nearly 1,000).

Libraries were constructed by multiplex PCR. Sequencing relied on an Illumina HiSeq 4000. TCR beta libraries were built with iRepertoire HTBI primers and Arm-PCR amplification of CDR3 regions. Before sequencing, the PCR products went through gel purification. The authors' pipeline ran thus. Gene usage analysis of CDR3 amino acid clonotypes used the roughly 60 TRBV and 14 TRBJ segments found across samples. COPE and FqMerger were used to merge filtered high-quality paired reads into contigs. Contigs were aligned with BLAST to IMGT TRBV, TRBD and TRBJ reference genes, and CDR3 was defined per IMGT. Clonotypes above 0.1% frequency were classified as highly expanded clones. Shannon entropy served as the measure of repertoire diversity, while the Gini coefficient captured V-J evenness. A clonotype was considered public if more than one individual shared it. The public reads were reanalyzed by TCRdb: fastp trimming at Q25, MiXCR alignment, in-frame beta chains only. Under each unique CDR3 protein, matching rows form one entry showing the most common genes and DNA. TCRdb's processing, not the authors', yielded these V and J calls. The sample has over 250,000 distinct CDR3 sequences on record, around a fifth of them singletons. The ten largest clonotypes hold about 61% of the sample.

The germline V gene yields KGHSH for CDR1 and LQKENI for CDR2. Deletion took 3 bases off V and 7 bases off J, with a span of 18 bases between the germline ends. The CDR3 measures 15 amino acids from cysteine to phenylalanine. The only DNA kept is the CDR3, 45 bases in frame from the first base. This sample's time point label indicates: persistent/refractory GD, antithyroid drugs over 5 years with positive TRAb. For both TCR sequencing and RNA sequencing, RNA was extracted from PBMCs using TRIzol. The diagnosis of Graves' disease was made according to American Thyroid Association guidelines. Recruitment of patients was carried out at an endocrinology department in Xi'an, China. Each patient gave around 9 milliliters of peripheral blood, collected in an EDTA anticoagulant tube. Ficoll Paque Plus density gradient separation was used to isolate PBMCs, and no additional T cell sorting was done. An Agilent 2100 Bioanalyzer and agarose gel were used to check RNA quality, while a NanoDrop 2000 measured RNA concentration.

In this chain, TRBV18 is recombined with TRBJ1-2, and the D gene may be TRBD1, 6 bases matching. This sequence was found in a female donor with Graves disease. The material was peripheral blood mononuclear cells (PBMCs), obtained when the disease was refractory, from a patient treated with antithyroid drugs. The DNA is as follows: TGTGCCAGCTCACCCACCGGGGACATTAGAGTTGGCTACACCTTC. Its amino acids are CASSPTGDIRVGYTF.